This is a list of T cell receptor beta chains from one sample in a study of blood T cell repertoires in COVID-19. The repertoire was sequenced with immunoSEQ multiplex PCR; TCRdb's copy has only in-frame clones and lacks some. The repertoire holds roughly 120,000 clones, with 85% as singletons. The sequenced sample was peripheral blood. Every receptor here comes from a middle-aged man with acute or convalescent COVID-19. The CDR3 runs from the conserved cysteine through the conserved F or W. D genes are given only for firm matches. Size is omitted from some rows. Given values are once, few, many or a class for expanded clones.

V: TRBV13; D: TRBD1; size: once; J: TRBJ2-7; DNA: TGTGCCAGCAGCTTAAGGGGGCGCAACGAGCAGTACTTC; CDR3: CASSLRGRNEQYF
V: TRBV7-2; D: .; size: .; J: TRBJ2-5; DNA: TGTGCCAGCAGCTTAGCGATGTCCAGAGGCGAGACCCAGTACTTC; CDR3: CASSLAMSRGETQYF
V: TRBV4-2; D: .; size: few; J: TRBJ2-1; DNA: TGTGCCAGCAGCCAAGTTCAGGGCAATGAGCAGTTCTTC; CDR3: CASSQVQGNEQFF
V: TRBV28; D: TRBD2; size: .; J: TRBJ2-7; DNA: TGTGCCAGCAGTTCTGGACTAGCGGGCACATTC; CDR3: CASSSGLAGTF
V: TRBV13; D: .; size: .; J: TRBJ2-5; DNA: TGTGCCAGCAGCTCCAGGGACTCAGCTCAAGAGACCCAGTACTTC; CDR3: CASSSRDSAQETQYF
V: TRBV28; D: .; size: .; J: TRBJ2-2; DNA: TGTGCCAGCACCCCGAGCTACACCGGGGAGCTGTTTTTT; CDR3: CASTPSYTGELFF
V: TRBV7-3; D: .; size: .; J: TRBJ2-1; DNA: TGTGCCAGCAGCTCCCTAGGCGGGTTATGGTTCTTC; CDR3: CASSSLGGLWFF
V: TRBV6-2/TRBV6-3; D: .; size: .; J: TRBJ2-7; DNA: TGTGCCAGCAGTTACTCGACCCAGGGGTCTCCCTACGAGCAGTACTTC; CDR3: CASSYSTQGSPYEQYF
V: TRBV28; D: .; size: .; J: TRBJ1-6; DNA: TGTGCCAGCACCAAAGGGGTGAGCTCCTATAATTCACCCCTCCACTTT; CDR3: CASTKGVSSYNSPLHF
V: TRBV4-1; D: TRBD1; size: once; J: TRBJ1-2; DNA: TGCGCCAGCAGCCACGGCCAGGGGGCCGACTATGGCTACACCTTC; CDR3: CASSHGQGADYGYTF
V: TRBV5-1; D: .; size: few; J: TRBJ2-5; DNA: TGCGCCAGCAGCCTCGACCGGGACACCAAAGAGACCCAGTACTTC; CDR3: CASSLDRDTKETQYF
V: TRBV11-3; D: .; size: .; J: TRBJ2-2; DNA: TGTGCCAGCAGCCCAGGACAAAGCACCGGGGAGCTGTTTTTT; CDR3: CASSPGQSTGELFF
V: TRBV10-3; D: .; size: .; J: TRBJ1-5; DNA: TGTGCCATCAGTGAAACGGGGGGGATCAATCAGCCCCAGCATTTT; CDR3: CAISETGGINQPQHF
V: TRBV27; D: TRBD1; size: .; J: TRBJ1-1; DNA: TGTGCCAGCAGTTTATCGGGACAGGTGAACACTGAAGCTTTCTTT; CDR3: CASSLSGQVNTEAFF
V: TRBV28; D: TRBD1; size: .; J: TRBJ2-3; DNA: TGTGCCAGCAGTTACGGGACAGGGAGGACAGATACGCAGTATTTT; CDR3: CASSYGTGRTDTQYF
V: TRBV5-4; D: TRBD1; size: .; J: TRBJ2-5; DNA: TGTGCCAGCAGCCGGGGACAGGGGATAGAGACCCAGTACTTC; CDR3: CASSRGQGIETQYF
V: TRBV7-9; D: TRBD1; size: once; J: TRBJ1-6; DNA: TGTGCCAGCAGCCACGGCCGGACAGGGGCTTCACCCCTCCACTTT; CDR3: CASSHGRTGASPLHF
V: TRBV3-1/TRBV3-2; D: TRBD2; size: .; J: TRBJ2-3; DNA: TGTGCCAGCAGCCTCAAGGGCGGGAGGTCGACAGATACGCAGTATTTT; CDR3: CASSLKGGRSTDTQYF
V: TRBV5-1; D: TRBD1; size: .; J: TRBJ2-5; DNA: TGCGCCAGCAACTCGGACAGGGGCATCCAAGAGACCCAGTACTTC; CDR3: CASNSDRGIQETQYF
V: TRBV7-9; D: .; size: many; J: TRBJ1-3; DNA: TGTGCCAGCAGCCCCTCCAGGGTTGGAAACACCATATATTTT; CDR3: CASSPSRVGNTIYF
V: TRBV11-2; D: .; size: .; J: TRBJ2-7; DNA: TGTGCCAGCAGCTTGGGACAACCTACCTACGAGCAGTACTTC; CDR3: CASSLGQPTYEQYF
V: TRBV6-2/TRBV6-3; D: .; size: .; J: TRBJ2-3; DNA: TGTGCCAGCAGCCCTAAGCGGTACTCTGGGGGGACAGATACGCAGTATTTT; CDR3: CASSPKRYSGGTDTQYF
V: TRBV5-1; D: .; size: .; J: TRBJ2-7; DNA: TGCGCCAGCAGGTTGGGGCACGAGCAGTACTTC; CDR3: CASRLGHEQYF
V: TRBV6-5; D: TRBD1; size: once; J: TRBJ1-6; DNA: TGTGCCAGCAGCCGACAGGGTAATAATTCACCCCTCCACTTT; CDR3: CASSRQGNNSPLHF
V: TRBV6-5; D: TRBD2; size: .; J: TRBJ2-2; DNA: TGTGCCAGCAACAAAGGACTAGCGGAAGCCGGGGAGCTGTTTTTT; CDR3: CASNKGLAEAGELFF
V: TRBV6-2/TRBV6-3; D: .; size: .; J: TRBJ1-2; DNA: TGTGCCAGCAGTCCCGGGATCTATGGCTACACCTTC; CDR3: CASSPGIYGYTF
V: TRBV24-1; D: .; size: .; J: TRBJ2-4; DNA: TGTGCCACCAGTGACAACTGGAGGCAGCTAAACATTCAGTACTTC; CDR3: CATSDNWRQLNIQYF
V: TRBV14; D: .; size: .; J: TRBJ1-2; DNA: TGTGCCAGCAGCACCTCCGGGACACACTATGGCTACACCTTC; CDR3: CASSTSGTHYGYTF
V: TRBV5-6; D: .; size: .; J: TRBJ1-1; DNA: TGTGCCAGCAGCTCCGGGAGAGAAGCTTTCTTT; CDR3: CASSSGREAFF
V: TRBV2; D: .; size: .; J: TRBJ2-3; DNA: TGTGCCAGCCAAGGGACTTCAGATACGCAGTATTTT; CDR3: CASQGTSDTQYF
V: TRBV7-2; D: .; size: .; J: TRBJ1-5; DNA: TGTGCCAGCAGCTCGGGAGGGGCTGTGTATCAGCCCCAGCATTTT; CDR3: CASSSGGAVYQPQHF
V: TRBV28; D: TRBD1; size: .; J: TRBJ2-1; DNA: TGTGCCAGCAAAGGGGGCTGGCTCTCCTACAATGAGCAGTTCTTC; CDR3: CASKGGWLSYNEQFF
V: TRBV18; D: TRBD2; size: once; J: TRBJ2-7; DNA: TGTGCCAGCTCACCGACAGCGGGAGGGCCCTACGAGCAGTACTTC; CDR3: CASSPTAGGPYEQYF
V: TRBV5-8; D: .; size: .; J: TRBJ1-5; DNA: TGTGCCAGCAGCTCGACAGGCCGTGGCAATCAGCCCCAGCATTTT; CDR3: CASSSTGRGNQPQHF
V: TRBV18; D: .; size: .; J: TRBJ2-2; DNA: TGTGCCAGCTCACGACAGAGACCTAACACCGGGGAGCTGTTTTTT; CDR3: CASSRQRPNTGELFF
V: TRBV20-1; D: .; size: once; J: TRBJ2-5; DNA: TGCAGTGCTGACAGAGAGACCCAGTACTTC; CDR3: CSADRETQYF
V: TRBV28; D: TRBD1; size: .; J: TRBJ1-5; DNA: TGTGCCATCACGGACAGGGGGCTAGGAGGCAATCAGCCCCAGCATTTT; CDR3: CAITDRGLGGNQPQHF
V: TRBV5-1; D: .; size: .; J: TRBJ2-5; DNA: TGCGCCAGCAGTTTTGCTACTCGGACAGCCTTCCAAGAGACCCAGTACTTC; CDR3: CASSFATRTAFQETQYF
V: TRBV28; D: .; size: .; J: TRBJ1-1; DNA: TGTGCCAGCAGTTCACCGGGACAGAACACTGAAGCTTTCTTT; CDR3: CASSSPGQNTEAFF
V: TRBV24-1; D: TRBD1; size: .; J: TRBJ1-5; DNA: TGTGCCACCAGTGACCTCACAGGGGGCGATCAGCCCCAGCATTTT; CDR3: CATSDLTGGDQPQHF
V: TRBV10-1; D: TRBD2; size: .; J: TRBJ2-1; DNA: TGCGCCAGCAGTGAGACGTCTAGCGGGGGTTCCTCCTACAATGAGCAGTTCTTC; CDR3: CASSETSSGGSSYNEQFF
V: TRBV6-1; D: .; size: .; J: TRBJ1-3; DNA: TGTGCCAGCAGTGAAGTGGCAAACCATAAAGGAAACACCATATATTTT; CDR3: CASSEVANHKGNTIYF
V: TRBV18; D: .; size: .; J: TRBJ2-3; DNA: TGTGCCAGCTCACCGCAAACGTTAGCGGCCGCCACAGATACGCAGTATTTT; CDR3: CASSPQTLAAATDTQYF
V: TRBV3-1/TRBV3-2; D: TRBD2; size: .; J: TRBJ2-1; DNA: TGTGCCAGCAGCCTCGGACTAGGAGCCGGTGATGAGCAGTTCTTC; CDR3: CASSLGLGAGDEQFF
V: TRBV11-1; D: TRBD2; size: .; J: TRBJ2-1; DNA: TGTGCCAGCAGCCAAGGACTAGTCAATGAGCAGTTCTTC; CDR3: CASSQGLVNEQFF